The clone carrying this TCR beta chain showed up just a few times. Trimming removed 1 base at V and 0 bases at J, with 6 bases between. CDR1 SGHVS and CDR2 FQNEAQ come from the germline V gene. CDR3 length: 14 residues. The sample is drawn from a study of blood T cell repertoires in COVID-19. Study-wide background: COVID-19 samples, acute and convalescent, were from the United States, Italy and Spain.

Source study methods: Reference gene primer amplification gave estimated nucleated cell counts. Repertoires were generated with immunoSEQ multiplex PCR, while TCRdb's copy carries only in-frame clones and drops some. D and trimming come from the DNA, and the V and J calls and clone size come from that table. This sample carries roughly 180,000 clones, around 84% of them seen once, and the ten largest clones take under 6%. This TCR came from a woman between 50 and 59 years old with COVID-19, enrolled during active disease. The chain joins TRBV7-8 to TRBJ1-1; no clear D. Sequences were obtained from peripheral blood. The CDR3 loop reads CASSLEHMNTEAFF. The CDR3 DNA sequence: TGTGCCAGCAGCTTAGAACATATGAACACTGAAGCTTTCTTT.